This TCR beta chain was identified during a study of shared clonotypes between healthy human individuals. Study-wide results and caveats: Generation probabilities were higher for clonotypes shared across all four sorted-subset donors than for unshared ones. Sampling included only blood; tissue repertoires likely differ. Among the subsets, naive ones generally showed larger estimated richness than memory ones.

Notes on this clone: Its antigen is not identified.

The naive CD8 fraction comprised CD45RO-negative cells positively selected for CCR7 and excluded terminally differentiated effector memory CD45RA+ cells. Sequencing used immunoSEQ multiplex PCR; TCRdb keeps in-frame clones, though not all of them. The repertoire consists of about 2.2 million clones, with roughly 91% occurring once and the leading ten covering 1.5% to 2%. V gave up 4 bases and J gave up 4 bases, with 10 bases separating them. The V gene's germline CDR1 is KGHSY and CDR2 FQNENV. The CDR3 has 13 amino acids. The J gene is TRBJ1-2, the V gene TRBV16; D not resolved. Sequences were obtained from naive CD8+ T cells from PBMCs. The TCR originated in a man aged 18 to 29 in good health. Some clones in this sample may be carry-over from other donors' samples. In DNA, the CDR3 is TGTGCCAGCAGCCCTTTACTCGCCTATGGCTACACCTTC. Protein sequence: CASSPLLAYGYTF.